This T cell receptor (beta chain) was observed in a study of radiotherapy plus CTLA-4 blockade in lung cancer. Points from the study as a whole: TCR clones from tumors expanded in blood after radiotherapy plus ipilimumab.

Clones were read by immunoSEQ multiplex PCR, and TCRdb kept only the in-frame ones, dropping some. This table has about 100,000 clones, 83% appearing once. Deletions cut 0 bases from V and 1 base from J, with 9 bases between. The CDR3 runs 16 residues. Germline-derived CDR1 and CDR2 are MNHEY and SVGAGI. For this clone: Its antigen is unknown.

The receptor was isolated from a human donor with non-small cell lung cancer who had stable disease on radiotherapy plus ipilimumab. The chain combines TRBV6-5 with TRBJ2-2, with TRBD1 as a possible D gene (5 bases). The sequenced sample was peripheral blood, obtained from a patient treated with radiotherapy plus ipilimumab. The CDR3 is CASSYSGRGNTGELFF. The CDR3 DNA sequence: TGTGCCAGCAGTTACTCGGGAAGGGGGAACACCGGGGAGCTGTTTTTT.